Each of the 27 T cell receptor beta chains below was sequenced from the same sample in a study of CD8+CD57+ T cells in acquired aplastic anemia (dated by TCRdb to the late 2010s). The sequencer listed for this sample is Illumina HiSeq 2000. Genomic DNA served as template for TCR beta VDJ combination and CDR3 sequence profiling. TCRdb trimmed public reads at Q25 via fastp, called clones via MiXCR and kept in-frame beta chains. Identical CDR3 proteins give one entry, which carries the most common genes and DNA. Within this sample are 160,000 or so distinct CDR3 sequences, with less than 50% of them counted one time only. Over 25% of the sample goes to the ten largest clones. Expansion of CD8+CD57+ cells had been shown by flow cytometry in the patients chosen for sequencing. The specimen sequenced was sorted CD4+, CD8+, or CD8+CD57+ T cells (not recorded which) from PBMCs. The origin of the receptors is a human donor with aplastic anemia.

V is TRBV5-1 and J is TRBJ2-3; 14 bases fit TRBD2. There are 18 residues in the CDR3. The germline gives CDR1 SGHRS, CDR2 YFSETQ. The ends lost 5 bases at V and 1 base at J; junction bases unmatched: 9. The CDR3 DNA reads as TGCGCCAGCAGAGAGACTAGCGGGGGGGATGATCGCACAGATACGCAGTATTTT. Protein: CASRETSGGDDRTDTQYF.

Comments on this clonotype: A much larger clonotype is one base distant, so this may be a read error. This chain uses TRBV20-1 with TRBJ2-4; 9 nucleotides agree with TRBD1. Germline CDR1 is DFQATT and CDR2 is SNEGSKA (reference sequence). CDR3 size: 14 residues. CDR3 residues: CSAAPPGQGNFQYF. DNA for the CDR3: TGCAGTGCTGCACCTCCGGGACAGGGAAACTTTCAGTACTTC.

CDR3 coding DNA: TGCAGTGCACCGACAGCCGGGACTACCTACAATGAGCAGTTCTTC. It is translated as CSAPTAGTTYNEQFF. This chain uses TRBV20-1 with TRBJ2-1, with 7 bases lining up with TRBD2. The CDR3 is 15 residues long. The junction had 10 bases not matched to a gene; V was cut back by 6 bases and J by 2 bases. Germline values: CDR1 DFQATT, CDR2 SNEGSKA (reference sequence).

The chain employs TRBV24-1 and TRBJ2-7; 10 bases fit TRBD1. The CDR3 contains 14 residues. V lost 3 bases, J lost 5 bases, and 3 bases stayed unmatched. The germline gives CDR1 KGHDR, CDR2 SFDVKD. The CDR3 loop is CATSDLTGGNEQYF. DNA for the CDR3: TGTGCCACCAGTGATCTGACAGGGGGCAACGAGCAGTACTTC.

This rearrangement joins TRBV6-1 to TRBJ2-7; D might be TRBD1 or TRBD2, each matching 5 bases. Germline V gene sequence: CDR1 MNHNS, CDR2 SASEGT. The CDR3 runs 15 residues. V shed 5 bases and J shed 2 bases, with 16 bases lying between them. The CDR3 nucleotides are TGTGCCAGCAGTCCCACTCCGGGGACCACCTACGAGCAGTACTTC. Amino acids: CASSPTPGTTYEQYF.

This clonotype was observed at least ten times. V gene TRBV9 combines with J gene TRBJ2-3; 13 bases match TRBD2. The CDR3 contains 17 residues. Germline trimming cut 2 bases from V and 4 bases from J; bases unmatched to any gene: 7. CDR1 and CDR2 from the germline V gene are SGDLS and YYNGEE. CDR3 in DNA: TGTGCCAGCAGCGTCAGTGGACTAGCGGGAGCTCCAGATACGCAGTATTTT. Translating it yields CASSVSGLAGAPDTQYF.

The rearrangement links TRBV20-1 to TRBJ2-1, with a weak D call TRBD2 (5 bases). This CDR3 has 15 amino acids. Deletions cut 3 bases from V and 4 bases from J, with 16 bases between. CDR1 and CDR2 (germline): DFQATT, SNEGSKA (reference sequence). CDR3 nucleotides: TGCAGTGCTAGGATCAGGCTAGCTTCGTACAATGAGCAGTTCTTC. It codes for CSARIRLASYNEQFF.

Ten or more counts support this clonotype. The chain uses TRBV19 and TRBJ2-5; tentatively, D is TRBD2 (7 bases). CDR3 length: 15 residues. Germline-derived CDR1 and CDR2 are LNHDA and SQIVND (reference sequence). The V gene lost 3 bases and the J gene lost 5 bases, with 16 bases spanning the gap. The CDR3 sequence is CASSIGGAFGETQYF. CDR3 sequence (DNA): TGTGCCAGTAGTATTGGGGGGGCATTCGGTGAGACCCAGTACTTC.

This clonotype was recorded at least ten times. V is TRBV24-1 and J is TRBJ2-2; 9 nucleotides agree with TRBD1. There are 16 residues in the CDR3. V trimming: 5 bases; J trimming: 1 base; junction bases outside the gene matches: 4. CDR1 and CDR2 (germline): KGHDR, SFDVKD. CDR3 bases: TGTGCCACCAGTGGTTCGGGACAGGGGAACACCGGGGAGCTGTTTTTT. Protein: CATSGSGQGNTGELFF.

This clonotype was recorded at least ten times. The V and J genes are TRBV4-2 and TRBJ1-5, with TRBD1 matching over 9 bases. The J segment lost 2 bases and the V segment lost 0 bases, leaving 2 bases of the junction unmatched. Germline V gene data show CDR1 as LGHNA and CDR2 as YNFKEQ. CDR3 length: 16 residues. The CDR3 DNA follows: TGTGCCAGCAGCCAAGAACAGGGGGCAGGCAATCAGCCCCAGCATTTT. Protein: CASSQEQGAGNQPQHF.

The chain carries TRBV20-1 and TRBJ2-1, with D unresolved. Germline values: CDR1 DFQATT, CDR2 SNEGSKA (reference sequence). V lost 1 base to trimming and J lost 7 bases, with 11 bases between them. This CDR3 has 13 amino acids. This CDR3 is CSARGRWGNEQFF. The CDR3 bases are TGCAGTGCTAGAGGTCGGTGGGGTAATGAGCAGTTCTTC.

The rearrangement links TRBV19 to TRBJ2-5; D might be TRBD2 (5 bases). CDR1 is LNHDA and CDR2 is SQIVND in the germline V gene (reference sequence). The CDR3 has 15 residues. V dropped 4 bases and J dropped 5 bases, with 17 bases sitting between them. CDR3 loop: CASSRGKVASETQYF. The CDR3 coding sequence is TGTGCCAGTAGTAGAGGGAAGGTTGCTTCGGAGACCCAGTACTTC.

The chain employs TRBV20-1 and TRBJ2-7, with 9 bases identical to TRBD2. Unmatched junction bases numbered 9, after V lost 8 bases and J lost 4 bases. The CDR3 contains 13 residues. The germline V gene has CDR1 DFQATT and CDR2 SNEGSKA (reference sequence). Written as DNA, the CDR3 is TGCAGTTTATCGCCCAGCGGGAGGTACGAGCAGTACTTC. This codes for CSLSPSGRYEQYF.

The chain combines TRBV10-3 with TRBJ1-2; 8 bases agree with TRBD1. Trimming took 0 bases from V and 6 from J; bases not matched to a gene: 3. Germline lookup yields CDR1 ENHRY and CDR2 SYGVKD. The CDR3 has 14 residues. The CDR3 nucleotides are TGTGCCATCAGTGAGTCCTCGGACAGGGATGGCTACACCTTC. This encodes CAISESSDRDGYTF.

The V and J genes are TRBV2 and TRBJ2-7; the D call may be TRBD1 or TRBD2 (5 bases each). The CDR3 runs 14 residues. Deletions cut 7 bases from V and 0 bases from J, with 13 bases between. Germline V CDR1 and CDR2: SNHLY, FYNNEI. CDR3 DNA: TGTGCCAGCAAAAGCCCGGGACCCTCCTACGAGCAGTACTTC. As protein: CASKSPGPSYEQYF.

In this sample, this clonotype turned up many times. This chain uses TRBV2 with TRBJ1-3; D remains unclear. This CDR3 spans 13 amino acids. V shed 3 bases and J shed 3 bases, with 6 bases lying between them. Germline V gives CDR1 SNHLY, CDR2 FYNNEI. The chain's CDR3 is CASSDASGNTIYF. The CDR3 coding sequence is TGTGCCAGCAGTGACGCAAGTGGAAACACCATATATTTT.

This clonotype was seen a handful of times. The chain uses TRBV19 and TRBJ1-5, with 10 positions matching TRBD1. Germline V CDR1 and CDR2: LNHDA, SQIVND (reference sequence). The CDR3 spans 15 residues. V shed 4 bases, J shed 3 bases, and the junction held 3 bases outside the gene matches. The CDR3 DNA is TGTGCCAGTAGTAGAGGGACAGGGGTCAATCAGCCCCAGCATTTT. Translation: CASSRGTGVNQPQHF.

Concerning this clonotype itself: A read error is possible here, since a much larger clone lies one base away. The V and J genes are TRBV20-1 and TRBJ2-2; D gene uncertain. V was clipped by 0 bases and J by 1 base, with 15 bases between them. Germline V CDR1 and CDR2: DFQATT, SNEGSKA (reference sequence). The CDR3 totals 17 residues. CDR3 nucleotide sequence: TGCAGTGCTAGAGATTGGAATAGTAGGATGAACACCGGGGAGCTGTTTTTT. Translating gives CSARDWNSRMNTGELFF.

Comments on this clonotype: A much larger clone differs by one base, so this may be a read error. The chain has TRBV6-1 and TRBJ2-7, with TRBD2 matching 9 bases. Germline CDR1 reads MNHNS; CDR2 reads SASEGT. The length of the CDR3 is 14 residues. CDR3 coding DNA: TGTGCCAGCAGCCGGGGACTAGCCATCTACGAGCGGTACTTC. Translation gives CASSRGLAIYERYF.

The rearrangement joins TRBV2 to TRBJ2-1; D remains unclear. The V and J ends lost 0 bases and 7 bases respectively, with 7 bases between them. The germline V gene encodes CDR1 SNHLY and CDR2 FYNNEI. The CDR3 extends over 13 amino acids. The CDR3 is CASSEAVPNEQFF. In DNA, the CDR3 is TGTGCCAGCAGTGAAGCTGTGCCTAATGAGCAGTTCTTC. The full variable domain, rest sourced from reference TRBV2 and TRBJ2-1, is EPEVTQTPSHQVTQMGQEVILRCVPISNHLYFYWYRQILGQKVEFLVSFYNNEISEKSEIFDDQFSVERPDGSNFTLKIRSTKLEDSAMYFCASSEAVPNEQFFGPGTRLTVL.

This chain uses TRBV20-1 with TRBJ2-7; 8 bases are shared with TRBD1. The CDR3 is 14 amino acids. Trimming took 6 bases from V and 2 from J; bases not matched to a gene: 9. Germline CDR1 DFQATT, CDR2 SNEGSKA (reference sequence). CDR3 sequence reads: CSAPTRGRTYEQYF. For the CDR3, the DNA is TGCAGTGCGCCCACCAGGGGGCGGACCTACGAGCAGTACTTC.

The genes are TRBV15 and TRBJ1-4; TRBD1 agrees at 7 bases. Germline V gives CDR1 LNHNV, CDR2 YYDKDF (reference sequence). This CDR3 comprises 14 residues. V was pared by 5 bases and J by 8 bases, with 8 bases of the junction left unmatched. The DNA for the CDR3 is TGTGCCACCAGCGGAGGGACAGTTCGCGAAAAACTGTTTTTT. Its translation: CATSGGTVREKLFF.

CDR3 amino acids: CASSQEGRGAYNEQFF. The CDR3 DNA reads TGCGCCAGCAGCCAAGAAGGTCGCGGGGCCTACAATGAGCAGTTCTTC. The chain carries TRBV4-1 and TRBJ2-1, with a possible D match to TRBD2 (6 bases). Germline V gene lookup returns CDR1 MGHRA and CDR2 YSYEKL. This CDR3 has 16 amino acids. V was shortened by 0 bases and J by 2 bases, with 11 bases between the two germline ends.

The V gene is TRBV7-2, the J gene TRBJ2-1; D perhaps matches TRBD1 (5 bases). The germline V and J ends were trimmed by 5 bases and 9 bases, with 11 bases remaining between them. CDR3 length: 12 amino acids. CDR1 is SGHTA and CDR2 is FQGNSA in the germline V gene. CDR3 region: CASSQMGLEQFF. For the CDR3, the DNA is TGTGCCAGCAGCCAAATGGGGCTTGAGCAGTTCTTC.

Regarding this clonotype: A much larger clone differs from this one at a single base, so this may be a read error. The chain employs TRBV5-4 and TRBJ1-3; 8 positions agree with TRBD1. The trim removed 3 bases at V and 4 bases at J, leaving 9 bases unmatched. The CDR3 runs 16 residues. Looked up from germline, CDR1 is SGHNT and CDR2 is YYREEE (reference sequence). The CDR3 here is CASSSQDRVKGNTIYF. In nucleotides, the CDR3 is TGTGCCAGCAGCTCACAGGACAGGGTGAAGGGAAACACCATATATTTT.

The chain couples TRBV29-1 to TRBJ2-7; 7 bases are shared with TRBD1. The CDR3 length is 14 residues. The germline V gene encodes CDR1 SQVTM and CDR2 ANQGSEA. V lost 4 bases and J lost 0; bases outside the gene matches: 6. CDR3 nucleotide sequence: TGCAGCGTTGTGGCCCCAGGGGGCTCCTACGAGCAGTACTTC. Translation gives CSVVAPGGSYEQYF.

The CDR3 here is CSARGDRVTGNTIYF. The CDR3 DNA is TGCAGTGCTAGGGGAGACAGGGTTACTGGAAACACCATATATTTT. This chain links TRBV20-1 with TRBJ1-3; TRBD1 aligns across 7 bases. CDR1 and CDR2 (germline): DFQATT, SNEGSKA (reference sequence). The CDR3 runs 15 residues. With V trimmed by 3 bases and J by 2 bases, 7 bases remained unmatched.